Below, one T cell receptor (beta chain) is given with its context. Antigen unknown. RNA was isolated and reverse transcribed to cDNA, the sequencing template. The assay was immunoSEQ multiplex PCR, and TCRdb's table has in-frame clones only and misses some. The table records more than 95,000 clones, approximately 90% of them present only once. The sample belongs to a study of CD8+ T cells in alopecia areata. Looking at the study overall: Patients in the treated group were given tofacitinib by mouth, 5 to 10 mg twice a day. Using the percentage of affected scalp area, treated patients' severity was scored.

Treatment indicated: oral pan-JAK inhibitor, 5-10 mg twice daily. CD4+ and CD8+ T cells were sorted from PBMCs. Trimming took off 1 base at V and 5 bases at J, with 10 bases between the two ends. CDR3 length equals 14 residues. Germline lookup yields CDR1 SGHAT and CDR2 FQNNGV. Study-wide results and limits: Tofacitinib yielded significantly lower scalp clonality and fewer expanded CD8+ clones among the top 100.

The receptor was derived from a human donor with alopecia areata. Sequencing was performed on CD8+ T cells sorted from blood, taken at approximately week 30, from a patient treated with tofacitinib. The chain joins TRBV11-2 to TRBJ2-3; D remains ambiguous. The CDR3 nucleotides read TGTGCCAGCAGCTTAGTAGTGGGCAAAGATACGCAGTATTTT. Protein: CASSLVVGKDTQYF.